This entry lists 5 T cell receptor beta chains sequenced from one sample in a study of synovial regulatory T cells in juvenile arthritis. Here immunoSEQ multiplex PCR was the method, and the copy in TCRdb shows in-frame clones only, minus some. This sample contains about 9,600 clones. The source material was Treg cells from blood. Subset noted: remaining (HLA-DR-negative) circulating blood Treg cells. The receptors shown here come from a donor under 30 with juvenile idiopathic arthritis.

This chain joins TRBV4-2 and TRBJ2-5; no DNA is available, so the TRBD2 call from TCRdb remains unchecked. The CDR3 extends over 17 amino acids. DNA is not recorded here. Germline V gene sequence: CDR1 LGHNA, CDR2 YNFKEQ. CDR3 sequence reads: CASSPRRTSGTQETQYF.

The rearrangement joins TRBV2 to TRBJ1-2; TCRdb names TRBD1, which stays unverified in the absence of DNA. Germline V gene data show CDR1 as SNHLY and CDR2 as FYNNEI. The CDR3 extends over 12 amino acids. No DNA sequence was recorded. The CDR3 loop reads CASSRTAIGYTF.

The chain is built from TRBV2 and TRBJ1-5. The germline gives CDR1 SNHLY, CDR2 FYNNEI. CDR3 length: 14 amino acids. No DNA was logged. The CDR3 reads CASRARIGNQPQHF.

This chain's CDR3 is CASSLGLYAEQYF. V gene TRBV5-1 combines with J gene TRBJ2-7; TCRdb designates TRBD2, a call that cannot be tested without DNA. Germline V gene sequence: CDR1 SGHRS, CDR2 YFSETQ. CDR3 length equals 13 residues. No DNA is recorded.

The V gene is TRBV18, the J gene TRBJ1-2; TCRdb's D call of TRBD1 is untestable without DNA. The germline V gene encodes CDR1 KGHSH and CDR2 LQKENI. The length of the CDR3 is 13 residues. The record lacks a DNA sequence. Here the CDR3 reads CASSPGTDYGYTF.